The clone carrying this TCR beta chain was recorded many times. Its matching antigen is unknown. This sample was included in a study of spatial heterogeneity in lung cancer. About the study: Alpha-chain detections were consistently fewer than beta-chain detections among the sequences. The study's findings and limits: How many expanded intratumoral alpha and beta TCRs were present tracked the tumor mutation count, which was a count of nonsynonymous mutations.

Time point specified: sample taken at primary tumor resection. Patients with untreated early-stage non-small cell lung cancer, numbering 72, were the donors. No cells were sorted before sequencing. The whole RNA sequenced was extracted from tumor, nontumor lung or frozen PBMC. The CDR3 totals 13 residues. From germline, CDR1 is MNHEY and CDR2 SVGAGI. V was clipped by 8 bases and J by 1 base, with 11 bases between them. The library protocol tagged each TCR cDNA with a unique molecular identifier. TCRdb recomputed calls from the 5' RACE reads with MiXCR, one row per CDR3 protein. This sample has around 12,000 distinct CDR3 sequences, with 5.5% to 8.5% found just once.

Sequencing was performed on lung tumor tissue, taken at surgery. The origin of this receptor is a female donor with early-stage non-small cell lung cancer. The chain joins TRBV6-5 to TRBJ1-1; maybe TRBD1 (5 bases). Here the CDR3 DNA reads TGTGCCAGCCGGGGGGGGTCGAACACTGAAGCTTTCTTT. Translating gives CASRGGSNTEAFF.